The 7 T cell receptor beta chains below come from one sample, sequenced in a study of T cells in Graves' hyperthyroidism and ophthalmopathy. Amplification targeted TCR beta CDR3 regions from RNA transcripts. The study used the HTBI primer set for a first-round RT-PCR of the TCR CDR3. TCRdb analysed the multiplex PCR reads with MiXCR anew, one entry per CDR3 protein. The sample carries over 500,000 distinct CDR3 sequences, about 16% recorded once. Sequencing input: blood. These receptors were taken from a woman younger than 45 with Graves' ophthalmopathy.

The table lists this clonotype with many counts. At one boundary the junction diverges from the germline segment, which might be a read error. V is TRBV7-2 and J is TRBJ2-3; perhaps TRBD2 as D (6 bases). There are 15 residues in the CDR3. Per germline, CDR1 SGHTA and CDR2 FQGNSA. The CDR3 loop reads CASSLAISRTDTQYF. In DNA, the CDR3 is TGTGCCAGCAGCCTAGCGATATCCCGCACAGATACGCAGTATTTT. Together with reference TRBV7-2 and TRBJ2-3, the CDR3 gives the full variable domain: GAGVSQSPSNKVTEKGKDVELRCDPISGHTALYWYRQSLGQGLEFLIYFQGNSAPDKSGLPSDRFSAERTGGSVSTLTIQRTQQEDSAVYLCASSLAISRTDTQYFGPGTRLTVL.

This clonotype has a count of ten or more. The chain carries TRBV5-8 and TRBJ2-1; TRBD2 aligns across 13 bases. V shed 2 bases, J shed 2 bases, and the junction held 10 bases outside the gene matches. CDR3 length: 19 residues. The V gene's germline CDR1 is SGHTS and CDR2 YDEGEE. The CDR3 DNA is TGTGCCAGCAGCTTCTTGGGACTAGCGGGGTTGGTCCCCTACAATGAGCAGTTCTTC. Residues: CASSFLGLAGLVPYNEQFF. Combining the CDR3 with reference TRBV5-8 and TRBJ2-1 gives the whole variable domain EAGVTQSPTHLIKTRGQQATLRCSPISGHTSVYWYQQALGLGLQFLLWYDEGEERNRGNFPPRFSGRQFPNYSSELNVNALELEDSALYLCASSFLGLAGLVPYNEQFFGPGTRLTVL.

CDR3 sequence: CASRMRQLNTEAFF. The CDR3 bases are TGTGCCAGCAGAATGAGGCAGTTGAACACTGAAGCTTTCTTT. The V gene is TRBV6-1, the J gene TRBJ1-1; D is unresolved. The germline V and J ends were trimmed by 6 bases and 0 bases, with 11 bases remaining between them. This CDR3 has 14 amino acids. The germline V gene has CDR1 MNHNS and CDR2 SASEGT.

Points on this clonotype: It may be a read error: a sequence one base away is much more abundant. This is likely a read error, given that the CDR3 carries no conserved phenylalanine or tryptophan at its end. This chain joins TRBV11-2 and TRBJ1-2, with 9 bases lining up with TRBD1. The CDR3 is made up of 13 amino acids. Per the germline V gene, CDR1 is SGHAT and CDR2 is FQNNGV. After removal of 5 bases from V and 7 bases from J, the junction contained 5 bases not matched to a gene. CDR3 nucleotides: TGTGCCAGCAGCCGGACAGGGGTCGGTGGCTACACCCTC. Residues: CASSRTGVGGYTL.

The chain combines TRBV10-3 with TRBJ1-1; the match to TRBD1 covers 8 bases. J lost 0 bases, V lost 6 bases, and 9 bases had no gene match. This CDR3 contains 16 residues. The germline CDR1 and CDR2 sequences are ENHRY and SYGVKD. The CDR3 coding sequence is TGTGCCATCAGCCGAACGGGACAGGCCGTGAACACTGAAGCTTTCTTT. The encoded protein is CAISRTGQAVNTEAFF.

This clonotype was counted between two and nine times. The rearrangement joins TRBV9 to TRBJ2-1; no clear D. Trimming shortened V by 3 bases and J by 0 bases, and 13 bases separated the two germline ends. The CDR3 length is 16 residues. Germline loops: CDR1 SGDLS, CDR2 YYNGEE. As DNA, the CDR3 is TGTGCCAGCAGCGGGCGTAACAGATTCTCCTACAATGAGCAGTTCTTC. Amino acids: CASSGRNRFSYNEQFF.

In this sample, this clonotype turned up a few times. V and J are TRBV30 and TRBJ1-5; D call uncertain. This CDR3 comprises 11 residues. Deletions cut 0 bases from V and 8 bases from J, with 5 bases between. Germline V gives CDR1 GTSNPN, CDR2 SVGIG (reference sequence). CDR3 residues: CAWSVGEPQHF. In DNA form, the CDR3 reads TGTGCCTGGAGTGTCGGCGAGCCCCAGCATTTT.